A single sample is the source of the 6 T cell receptor beta chains below, sequenced in a study of CD8 T cells in Susac syndrome. Random hexamers were used to reverse transcribe about 0.45 to 1 ug of RNA. MiXCR was run by TCRdb on the immunoSEQ multiplex PCR reads, yielding one entry per CDR3 protein. Among almost 450,000 distinct CDR3 sequences listed, 85% to 90% were seen once. Sequencing used CD8+ T cells from PBMCs. These receptors came from a human donor with multiple sclerosis.

The genes are TRBV6-5 and TRBJ2-2; D is perhaps TRBD2 (6 bases). Trimming removed 0 bases from V and 6 bases from J, with 11 bases in between. The CDR3 consists of 15 residues. The germline CDR1 and CDR2 sequences are MNHEY and SVGAGI. Here the CDR3 DNA reads TGTGCCAGCAGTTACTCTGGTCGGGGGTCCGGGGAGCTGTTTTTT. Its translation is CASSYSGRGSGELFF.

This chain uses TRBV7-9 with TRBJ2-2, with D possibly called TRBD1 or TRBD2 (5 bases each). The CDR3 is made up of 17 amino acids. Germline assignment: CDR1 SEHNR and CDR2 FQNEAQ (reference sequence). The V and J ends lost 5 bases and 4 bases respectively, with 20 bases between them. The CDR3 region is CASSDPGRRTGTGELFF. DNA of the CDR3: TGTGCCAGCAGCGATCCGGGACGGCGGACGGGCACCGGGGAGCTGTTTTTT.

The CDR3 bases are TGTGCCAGCAGTAAACCGACTAGCGGGGACTACGAGCAGTACTTC. It yields the protein CASSKPTSGDYEQYF. This chain connects TRBV6-2 or TRBV6-3 to TRBJ2-7; 11 positions agree with TRBD2. Looked up from germline, CDR1 is MNHEY and CDR2 is SVGEGT. Losses at the gene ends were 5 bases for V and 3 bases for J; bases not matched to a gene: 6. This CDR3 comprises 15 residues.

V usage is TRBV6-2 or TRBV6-3 and J usage is TRBJ1-1, with D hard to call. V was clipped by 2 bases and J by 6 bases, with 10 bases between them. Germline lookup yields CDR1 MNHEY and CDR2 SVGEGT. The CDR3 runs to 13 residues. Here the CDR3 DNA reads TGTGCCAGCAGTTACGACCCCGCGTCTGAAGCTTTCTTT. Protein product: CASSYDPASEAFF.

This sequence joins TRBV3-1 and TRBJ2-2, with D possibly being TRBD1 (6 bases). Trimming left V 0 bases short and J 4 bases short, with 15 bases between. CDR3 length: 17 residues. The germline V gene has CDR1 LGHDT and CDR2 YNNKEL (reference sequence). The chain's CDR3 is CASSQERSRGSTGELFF. The CDR3 DNA reads as TGTGCCAGCAGCCAAGAGAGAAGCAGGGGAAGCACCGGGGAGCTGTTTTTT.

This chain's CDR3 is CASRRGQGVVANEKLFF. DNA for the CDR3: TGTGCCAGCAGACGGGGACAGGGGGTAGTAGCTAATGAAAAACTGTTTTTT. This chain joins TRBV6-1 and TRBJ1-4, with TRBD1 matching 11 bases. The CDR3 runs 17 residues. J gave up 3 bases and V 6 bases, and 9 bases lay outside the gene matches. CDR1 and CDR2 from the germline V gene are MNHNS and SASEGT.